The clone carrying this T cell receptor beta chain was counted at least ten times. Method: immunoSEQ multiplex PCR; TCRdb's copy keeps in-frame clones and lacks some. Among fewer than 550,000 clones listed, about 80% were seen once. Trimming cost V 4 bases and J 3 bases; bases outside gene matches: 5. The CDR3 length is 14 residues. Germline V gene lookup returns CDR1 LGHNA and CDR2 YSLEER. The data derive from a study of shared clonotypes between healthy human individuals. This chain uses TRBV4-3 with TRBJ2-7; 8 positions agree with TRBD1. The sequencing sample was made of PBMCs. This clonotype was obtained from a woman in her thirties or forties in good health. Some clones in this sample may be carry-over from other donors' samples. CDR3 nucleotides: TGCGCCAGCAGCCCCGGACAGGGCCTCTACGAGCAGTACTTC. Translation: CASSPGQGLYEQYF.